This T cell receptor (beta chain) appears in the sequencing data of a study of CD8+ T cells in alopecia areata (dated by TCRdb to the late 2010s). As for the study more broadly: The treated patients took part in an open-label pilot trial in which moderate-to-severe alopecia areata was treated with oral tofacitinib at 5 to 10 mg twice daily. The SALT score, which quantifies the percentage of affected scalp surface area, was used to measure disease severity in treated patients. Patients received tofacitinib for 6 to 18 months and were then followed off drug for 6 months to check for delayed response and recurrence. Tofacitinib-treated patients had biopsies at baseline and at 4 and 24 weeks of treatment, with a later scalp biopsy in several patients. TCRbeta CDR3 regions were amplified by immunoSEQ multiplex PCR using 35 Vbeta forward and 13 Jbeta reverse primers. In humans, TCRbeta sequencing was performed on scalp tissue and on sorted CD4+ and CD8+ peripheral blood T cells from healthy controls and from patients with patchy or totalis/universalis alopecia areata. RNA came from the PAXgene miRNA kit for fixed scalp, the miRNeasy kit for PBMCs, and the RNeasy kit for mouse skin. High-throughput TCRbeta sequencing was used to examine T cell clonal expansion in alopecia areata in both the C3H/HeJ mouse model and human patients. Scalp clonality was compared across normal scalp (n=4), patchy alopecia areata scalp (n=8), and alopecia totalis/universalis scalp (n=8).

CDR3 length: 14 amino acids, cysteine to phenylalanine. Just CDR3 DNA is preserved here, 42 bases in frame from base 1. According to the germline V gene (reference sequence), CDR1 reads LNHNV and CDR2 reads YYDKDF. V loses 1 base of germline sequence and J loses 0 bases, and the interval between the two ends is 7 bases. Interpreted using the paper, the time point label stands for: four to five weeks on oral tofacitinib. Sample treatment or condition, as interpreted from the label and publication: oral pan-JAK inhibitor, 5-10 mg twice daily. Peripheral blood and lesional scalp punch biopsies were obtained from patients with alopecia areata. PBMCs were isolated by density centrifugation and stained for CD3, CD4 and CD8, after which CD4+ and CD8+ T cells were sorted on a FACSAria. Paper-wide results and their limitations: Shared TCR sequences between patients were less evident than in mice, which may be partly attributable to HLA diversity in the patient population. Tofacitinib significantly lowered scalp clonality and the number of expanded CD8+ clones among the top 100 scalp clones. During tofacitinib treatment, many expanded lesional clones stuck around in both scalp and blood, and this persistence may partly explain why relapse happens after treatment is stopped. Resident alphabeta T cells in normal human skin are also sequenced, complicating scalp TCR repertoire analysis, unlike mouse skin dominated by gammadelta T cells. Because the treated cohort was small and had just a single nonresponder, larger studies are needed to establish links between baseline CD8+ expansion and response. Compared with normal scalp, lesional scalp had higher clonality and more expanded CD8+ clones, particularly in alopecia totalis/universalis, a pattern that suggests antigenic drive.

The library was prepared using the immunoSEQ multiplex PCR assay. RNA was extracted from all samples and reverse transcribed into cDNA as template for TCR sequencing. SuperScript III was used to make first-strand cDNA, primed with a 2:1 mix of oligo-dT and random hexamers. Amplification bias was assessed with a synthetic immune receptor repertoire, and residual bias was removed computationally. On the study's bioinformatics: Raw reads were preprocessed to remove errors, and CDR3 was defined according to IMGT conventions as the region from the conserved cysteine to phenylalanine. Clonality was computed as 1 minus the Shannon entropy, with the entropy normalized by log2 of the number of productive unique TCRs. Whether each scalp clone was CD4 or CD8 was inferred by checking scalp TCRbeta sequences against the CD4 and CD8 repertoires from sorted blood. In TCRdb, the immuneACCESS table is reduced to in-frame sequences with V and J assigned. These tables do not hold every clone; where another copy was compared, an unresolved V gene accounts for under half, and the others remain unexplained. V, J and clone size are taken as reported in that table, and D and trimming were inferred from the DNA itself. This sample gives approximately 120,000 clones in total; over 60% of them show up just once. Of the sample, 4.5% to 6% is held by the ten largest clones.

This clone was counted only a few times. What this receptor recognizes is not known. Per-nucleotide qualities are absent, and no much larger clonotype sits a single base away. Sequenced material: CD4+ T cells sorted from blood, taken at week 4, from a patient treated with tofacitinib. The TCR comes from a human donor with alopecia areata. The sequence is built from TRBV15 and TRBJ2-7, with the D gene not confidently named. Read as DNA, the sequence is TGTGCCACCAGCAGAGTCTCAAACTCCTACGAGCAGTACTTC. This sequence encodes CATSRVSNSYEQYF.